This T cell receptor (beta chain) was recorded in a study of shared clonotypes between healthy human individuals. Notes on the study in general: What limited the represented genetic and exposure-history diversity was the small number of donors.

In the case of this clone: Its matching antigen is unknown.

Germline values: CDR1 SGHVS, CDR2 FQNEAQ. V lost 5 bases to trimming and J lost 4 bases; unmatched junction nucleotides: 7. The CDR3 contains 15 residues. Libraries were prepared by immunoSEQ multiplex PCR; TCRdb keeps only in-frame clonotypes and omits some of them. In the table there are about 1.4 million clones, around 95% of which are singletons. V usage is TRBV7-8 and J usage is TRBJ2-3, with 9 bases that match TRBD2. Sample: naive CD4+ T cells sorted from blood. Subset described: CD45RA+ positively selected. The clonotype was recovered from a man between 25 and 39 years old in good health. The CDR3 coding sequence is TGTGCCAGCAGCCGCTTTGAGCGGGAGGCAGATACGCAGTATTTT. Its translation is CASSRFEREADTQYF.